The sequence of this T cell receptor beta chain was determined in a study of shared clonotypes between healthy human individuals. Whole-study context: Donors consisted of a couple of women and a few men between 18 and 49.

An assay was performed, and its level was deep. The repertoire was sequenced with immunoSEQ multiplex PCR; TCRdb's copy has only in-frame clones and lacks some. The sample lists 520,000 or so clones, 79% occurring once. The V end was cut by 0 bases, the J end by 7 bases, with 13 bases between. CDR1 is GTSNPN and CDR2 is SVGIG in the germline V gene (reference sequence). The CDR3 is 13 amino acids. This chain joins TRBV30 and TRBJ2-7; possibly TRBD2 for D (5 bases). This TCR was sampled from a woman aged 40 to 50 in good health. Some clones in this sample may be carry-over from other donors' samples. Specimen: PBMCs. CDR3 sequence (DNA): TGTGCCTGGAGTGTGGCGACTCCGGGGGAGCAGTACTTC. Its translation: CAWSVATPGEQYF.